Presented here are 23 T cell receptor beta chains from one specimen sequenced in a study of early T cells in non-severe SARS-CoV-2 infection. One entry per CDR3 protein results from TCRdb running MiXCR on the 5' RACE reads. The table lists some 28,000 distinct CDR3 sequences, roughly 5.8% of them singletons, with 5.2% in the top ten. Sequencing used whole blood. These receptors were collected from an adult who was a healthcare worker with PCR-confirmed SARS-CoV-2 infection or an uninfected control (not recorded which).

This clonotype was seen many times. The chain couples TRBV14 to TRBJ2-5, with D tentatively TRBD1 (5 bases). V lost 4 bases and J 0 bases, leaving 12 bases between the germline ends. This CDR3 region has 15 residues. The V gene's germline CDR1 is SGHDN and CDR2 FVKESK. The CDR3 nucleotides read TGTGCCAGCAGCCTCGTTCGACAGCACCAAGAGACCCAGTACTTC. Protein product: CASSLVRQHQETQYF.

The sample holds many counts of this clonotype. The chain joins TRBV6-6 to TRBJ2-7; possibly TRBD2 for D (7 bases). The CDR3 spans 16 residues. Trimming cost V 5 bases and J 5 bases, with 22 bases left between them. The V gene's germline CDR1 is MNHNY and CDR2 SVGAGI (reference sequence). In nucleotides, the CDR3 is TGTGCCAGCAGTCCACCGGGGCGGGGGCCGACGAACGAGCAGTACTTC. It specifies CASSPPGRGPTNEQYF.

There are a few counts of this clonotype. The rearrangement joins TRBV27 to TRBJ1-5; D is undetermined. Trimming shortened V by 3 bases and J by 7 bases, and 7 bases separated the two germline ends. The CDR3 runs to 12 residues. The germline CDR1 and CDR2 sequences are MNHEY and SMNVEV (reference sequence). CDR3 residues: CASSFTGQPQHF. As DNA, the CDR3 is TGTGCCAGCAGTTTTACGGGACAGCCCCAGCATTTT.

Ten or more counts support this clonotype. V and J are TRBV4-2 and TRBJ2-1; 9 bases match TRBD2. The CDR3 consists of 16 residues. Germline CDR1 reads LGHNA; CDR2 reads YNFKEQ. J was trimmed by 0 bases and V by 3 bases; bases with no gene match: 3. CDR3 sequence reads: CASSQGSGGSYNEQFF. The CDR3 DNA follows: TGTGCCAGCAGCCAGGGTAGCGGGGGCTCCTACAATGAGCAGTTCTTC.

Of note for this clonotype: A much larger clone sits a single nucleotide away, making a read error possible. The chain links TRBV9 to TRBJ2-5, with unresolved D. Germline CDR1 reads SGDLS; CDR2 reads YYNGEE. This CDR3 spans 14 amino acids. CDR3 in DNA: TGTCCCAGCAGCGTAGTTGGGAATGGCAAGACCCAGTACTTC. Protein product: CPSSVVGNGKTQYF.

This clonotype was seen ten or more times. The CDR3 coding sequence is TGTGCCAGCAGTGATCAGGGGAGGGGAGATACGCAGTATTTT. This gives the protein CASSDQGRGDTQYF. The V call is TRBV6-1, the J call TRBJ2-3, with D tentatively TRBD2 (7 bases). The CDR3 length is 14 residues. Trimming shortened V by 3 bases and J by 5 bases, and 12 bases separated the two germline ends. Germline loops: CDR1 MNHNS, CDR2 SASEGT.

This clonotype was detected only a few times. CDR3 DNA: TGTGCCACCAGTGTCACCAGCACCGGGGAGCTGTTTTTT. It encodes CATSVTSTGELFF. The chain uses TRBV24-1 and TRBJ2-2; D unclear. This CDR3 is built from 13 residues. V was shortened by 5 bases and J by 4 bases, with 7 bases between the two germline ends. The germline CDR1 and CDR2 sequences are KGHDR and SFDVKD.

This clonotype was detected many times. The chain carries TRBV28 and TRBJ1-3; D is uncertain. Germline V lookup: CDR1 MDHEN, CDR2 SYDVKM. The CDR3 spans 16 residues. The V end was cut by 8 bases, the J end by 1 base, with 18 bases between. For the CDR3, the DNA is TGTGCCAGCTCCCCGGACCAAACGTGGTCTGGAAACACCATATATTTT. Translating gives CASSPDQTWSGNTIYF.

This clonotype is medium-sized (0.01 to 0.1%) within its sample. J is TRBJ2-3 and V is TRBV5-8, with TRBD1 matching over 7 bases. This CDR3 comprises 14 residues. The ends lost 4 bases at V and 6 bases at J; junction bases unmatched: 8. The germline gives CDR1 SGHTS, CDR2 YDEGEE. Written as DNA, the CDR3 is TGTGCCAGCAGCCGGACAGGTTTATTGGATACGCAGTATTTT. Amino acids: CASSRTGLLDTQYF.

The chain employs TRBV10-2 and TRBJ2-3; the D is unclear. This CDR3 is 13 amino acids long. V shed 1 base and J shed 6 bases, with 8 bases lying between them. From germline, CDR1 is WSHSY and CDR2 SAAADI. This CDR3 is CASSELAVDTQYF. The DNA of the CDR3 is TGCGCCAGCAGTGAGTTGGCGGTGGATACGCAGTATTTT.

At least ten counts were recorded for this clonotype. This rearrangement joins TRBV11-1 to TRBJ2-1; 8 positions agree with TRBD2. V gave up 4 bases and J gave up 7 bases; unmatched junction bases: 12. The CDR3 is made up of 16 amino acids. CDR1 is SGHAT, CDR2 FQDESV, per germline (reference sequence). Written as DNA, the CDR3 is TGTGCCAGCAGCTCCAGAGGTGGGTCTAGCGGGAATGAGCAGTTCTTC. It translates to CASSSRGGSSGNEQFF.

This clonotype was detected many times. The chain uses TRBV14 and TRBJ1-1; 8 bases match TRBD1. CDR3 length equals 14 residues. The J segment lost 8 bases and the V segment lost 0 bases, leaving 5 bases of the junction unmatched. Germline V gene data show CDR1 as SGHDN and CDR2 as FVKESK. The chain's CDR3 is CASSQDLWTGEAFF. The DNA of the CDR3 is TGTGCCAGCAGCCAAGATCTATGGACAGGGGAAGCTTTCTTT.

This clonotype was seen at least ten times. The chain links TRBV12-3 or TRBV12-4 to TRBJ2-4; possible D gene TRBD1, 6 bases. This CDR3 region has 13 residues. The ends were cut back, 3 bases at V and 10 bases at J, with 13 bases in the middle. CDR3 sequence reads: CASSFNDRTIQYF. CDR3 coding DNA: TGTGCCAGCAGTTTTAACGACAGGACTATTCAGTACTTC.

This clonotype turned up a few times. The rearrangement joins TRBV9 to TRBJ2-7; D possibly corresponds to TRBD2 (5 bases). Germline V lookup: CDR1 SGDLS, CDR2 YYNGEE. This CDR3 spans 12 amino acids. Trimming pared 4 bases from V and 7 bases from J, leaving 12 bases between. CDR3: CASSPNSGEQYF. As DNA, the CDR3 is TGTGCCAGCAGCCCGAACAGCGGTGAGCAGTACTTC.

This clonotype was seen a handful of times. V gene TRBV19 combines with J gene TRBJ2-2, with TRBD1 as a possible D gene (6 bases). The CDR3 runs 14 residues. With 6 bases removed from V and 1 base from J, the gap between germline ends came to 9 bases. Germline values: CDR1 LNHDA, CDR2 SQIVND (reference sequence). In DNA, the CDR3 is TGTGCCAGTAGCGACAGGAAGAACACCGGGGAGCTGTTTTTT. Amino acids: CASSDRKNTGELFF.

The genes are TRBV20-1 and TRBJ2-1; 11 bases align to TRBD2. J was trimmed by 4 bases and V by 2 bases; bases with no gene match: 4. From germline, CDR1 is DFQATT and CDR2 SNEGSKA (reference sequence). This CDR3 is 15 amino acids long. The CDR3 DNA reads TGCAGTGCTAGAATAGCGGGGGGGAAATACAATGAGCAGTTCTTC. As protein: CSARIAGGKYNEQFF.

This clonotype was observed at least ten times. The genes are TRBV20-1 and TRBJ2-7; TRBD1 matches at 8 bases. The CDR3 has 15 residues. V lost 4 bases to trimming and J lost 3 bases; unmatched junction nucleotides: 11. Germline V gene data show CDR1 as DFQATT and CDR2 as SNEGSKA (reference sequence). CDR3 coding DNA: TGCAGTGCTAAAGAGTTGGACAGGGCTGACTACGAGCAGTACTTC. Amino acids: CSAKELDRADYEQYF.

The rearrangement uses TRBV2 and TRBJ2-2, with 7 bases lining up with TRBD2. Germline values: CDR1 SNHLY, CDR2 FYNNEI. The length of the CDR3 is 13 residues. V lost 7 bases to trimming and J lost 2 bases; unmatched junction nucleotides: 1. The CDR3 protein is CASTTSNTGELFF. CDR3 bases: TGTGCCAGCACGACTAGCAACACCGGGGAGCTGTTTTTT.

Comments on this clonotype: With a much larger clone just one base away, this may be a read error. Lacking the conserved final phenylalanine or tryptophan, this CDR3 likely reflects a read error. The CDR3 region is CASSPGHGYTY. In nucleotides, the CDR3 is TGTGCCAGCAGCCCCGGCCATGGCTACACCTAC. The chain recombines TRBV3-1 with TRBJ1-2; unclear D gene. The V end lost 4 bases, the J end lost 6 bases, and 6 bases lay between the germline ends. Germline CDR1 and CDR2: LGHDT and YNNKEL (reference sequence). The CDR3 length is 11 residues.

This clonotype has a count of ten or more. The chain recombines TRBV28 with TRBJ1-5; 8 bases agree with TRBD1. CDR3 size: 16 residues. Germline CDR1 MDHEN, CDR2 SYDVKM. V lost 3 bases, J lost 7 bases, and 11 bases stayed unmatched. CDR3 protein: CASSFLVQGGGQPQHF. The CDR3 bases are TGTGCCAGCAGTTTCCTGGTACAGGGGGGCGGGCAGCCCCAGCATTTT.

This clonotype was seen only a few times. The CDR3 reads CASSLNRRQYSGANVLTF. Written as DNA, the CDR3 is TGTGCCAGCAGTCTGAACCGGCGACAGTACTCTGGGGCCAACGTCCTGACTTTC. The J gene is TRBJ2-6, the V gene TRBV6-1; D is possibly TRBD1 (5 bases). CDR1 MNHNS and CDR2 SASEGT come from the germline V gene. Trimming stripped 5 bases from V and 0 bases from J, with 17 bases between. The CDR3 runs to 18 residues.

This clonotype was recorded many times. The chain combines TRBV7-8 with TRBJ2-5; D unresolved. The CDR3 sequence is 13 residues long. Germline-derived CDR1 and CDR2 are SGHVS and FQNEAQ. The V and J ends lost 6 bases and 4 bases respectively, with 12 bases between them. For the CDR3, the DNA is TGTGCCAGCAGGCGGAGAGGTCCAGAGACCCAGTACTTC. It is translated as CASRRRGPETQYF.

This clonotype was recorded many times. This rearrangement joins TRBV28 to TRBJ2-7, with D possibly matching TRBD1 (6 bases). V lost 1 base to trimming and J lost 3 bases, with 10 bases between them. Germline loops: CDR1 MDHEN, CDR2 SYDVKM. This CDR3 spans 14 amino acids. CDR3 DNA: TGTGCCAGCAGTTTATTAGGGGGACGCTACGAGCAGTACTTC. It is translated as CASSLLGGRYEQYF. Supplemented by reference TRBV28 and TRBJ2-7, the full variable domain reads DVKVTQSSRYLVKRTGEKVFLECVQDMDHENMFWYRQDPGLGLRLIYFSYDVKMKEKGDIPEGYSVSREKKERFSLILESASTNQTSMYLCASSLLGGRYEQYFGPGTRLTVT.